This T cell receptor beta chain came from a study of T cells after yellow fever vaccination. This clonotype was seen only a few times. Its antigen is not identified. TCRdb ran MiXCR on the 5' RACE reads and lists one entry per CDR3 protein. The table shows 620,000 or so distinct CDR3 sequences, with less than 20% occurring only once. Study-level results: Weaker overall, the secondary response nonetheless peaked faster (day 5 versus 15). Clonotype sharing between CD4 and CD8 compartments was small.

The sequence derives from a man younger than 30 who received the YFV17D yellow fever vaccine. The material sequenced was PBMCs, taken roughly 5 days after the first yellow fever vaccination.

CDR3 loop: CASSSFTGEGETQYF. CDR3 nucleotides: TGTGCCAGCAGTTCGTTCACCGGGGAAGGAGAGACCCAGTACTTC. The rearrangement uses TRBV6-2 or TRBV6-3 and TRBJ2-5, with D perhaps TRBD2 (5 bases). The CDR3 runs 15 residues. Germline lookup yields CDR1 MNHEY and CDR2 SVGEGT. Trimming stripped 4 bases from V and 4 bases from J, with 16 bases between.